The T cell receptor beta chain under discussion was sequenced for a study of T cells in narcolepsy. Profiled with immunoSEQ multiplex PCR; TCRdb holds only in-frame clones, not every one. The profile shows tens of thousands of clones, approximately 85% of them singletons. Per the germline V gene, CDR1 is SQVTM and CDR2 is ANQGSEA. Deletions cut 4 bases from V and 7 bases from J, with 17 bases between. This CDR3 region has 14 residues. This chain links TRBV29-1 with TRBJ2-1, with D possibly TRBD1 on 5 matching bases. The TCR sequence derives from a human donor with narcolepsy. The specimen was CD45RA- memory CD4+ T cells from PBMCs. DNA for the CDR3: TGCAGCGTTGTTAGGGGTCCCCGGATGAATGAGCAGTTCTTC. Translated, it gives CSVVRGPRMNEQFF.